This T cell receptor (beta chain) was retrieved from a study of cytomegalovirus exposure and HLA in healthy donors. Findings and limits, study-wide: Sequencing depth across donors, presence/absence analyses assumed, was roughly uniform. It was confirmed in vitro that three of the CMV-associated chains were specific for CMV antigens.

Notes on this clone: Its antigen remains unknown.

With 60 Vbeta and 13 Jbeta primers, the PCR was carried out. Produced via immunoSEQ multiplex PCR; TCRdb's table is partial and in-frame only. The table has 110,000 or so clones, roughly 80% seen once; the top ten hold over 7%. Germline V lookup: CDR1 SGHDT, CDR2 YYEEEE. The CDR3 runs to 15 residues. V was trimmed by 4 bases and J by 3 bases, leaving 16 bases between them. The sequence was collected from a woman between 40 and 55 years old in good health and CMV-seropositive. V gene TRBV5-6 combines with J gene TRBJ2-5; TRBD1 is a possible D gene (6 bases). Sequenced material: PBMCs. CDR3 amino acids: CASSQGIGREETQYF. For the CDR3, the DNA is TGTGCCAGCAGCCAGGGGATTGGCAGGGAAGAGACCCAGTACTTC. The entire variable domain, with the rest obtained from reference TRBV5-6 and TRBJ2-5, is as follows: DAGVTQSPTHLIKTRGQQVTLRCSPKSGHDTVSWYQQALGQGPQFIFQYYEEEERQRGNFPDRFSGHQFPNYSSELNVNALLLGDSALYLCASSQGIGREETQYFGPGTRLLVL.